One T cell receptor beta chain is described in this entry. The clone's antigen remains unknown. The record has no base qualities; no much larger clone is one base away. Whole blood was collected in K2EDTA tubes by collaborating institutions according to the institutions' own protocols. For TCRbeta analysis, collaborators shipped samples in one of three forms: frozen whole blood, isolated PBMCs, or DNA extracted from either of those sample types. CDR1 SEHNR and CDR2 FQNEAQ are derived from the germline V gene (reference sequence). Measured from the cysteine to the phenylalanine, the CDR3 is 16 residues long. Solely the CDR3 DNA is kept, with 48 bases framed from the first base. V loses 2 bases at its end and J loses 4 bases; junction bases beyond the gene matches: 9. TCRbeta CDR3 regions were amplified from genomic DNA by means of the immunoSEQ Assay, a bias-controlled multiplex PCR. Processing in the source paper ran as follows. The number of nucleated cells in each sample was estimated from the amplification of reference gene primers within the assay. To quantify the absolute abundance of each unique TCRbeta CDR3 rearrangement, sequence reads were collapsed and filtered. For each sample, productive Simpson clonality was calculated as the square root of Simpson's diversity index across productive rearrangements. In its TCRdb copy, this immuneACCESS table keeps in-frame sequences only and misses some clones. Where compared with another copy, unresolved V genes explain less than half of these, and the others have no known cause. That table gives V, J and clone size, and the DNA gave D and trimming. Present in this sample are roughly 230,000 clones, roughly 81% of which were seen just once. Jointly, the top ten make up about 0.91% of the sample.

This specimen belongs to a study of blood T cell repertoires in COVID-19 (dated by TCRdb to 2018 to 2020). For context, the study as a whole: Samples covering the acute and convalescent phases of COVID-19 were provided by collaborators in the United States, Italy and Spain. The repertoires were released in a freely available public database intended as a resource for research on the immune response to SARS-CoV-2. The samples were drawn from two sources: the first 160 participants of the ongoing ImmuneRACE study, and over 950 subjects contributed by 6 global collaborators. Nearly every sample came with metadata listing a de-identified subject ID, COVID-19 status, age in years and sex. The prospective study material was composed of cDNA or gDNA derived from T cells, B-cell-depleted T cells, or PBMCs. Deeply sampled blood TCRbeta repertoires from subjects exposed to, actively infected with, or recovered from COVID-19 were included in the dataset. Where HLA class I and class II types were available, the types were taken from metadata supplied by the sample provider, not from assay-based typing.

General study outcomes and caveats: Clinical and demographic metadata were provided uncurated, with the amount varying by source and participant.

The material sequenced was peripheral blood. This TCR derives from a middle-aged man with acute or convalescent COVID-19. The V gene is TRBV7-9 and the J gene is TRBJ1-1; the junction holds 8 bases that match TRBD1. The nucleotide sequence reads TGTGCCAGCAGCTTATGGGGGACCGGGACAGGCACTGAAGCTTTCTTT. This yields the protein CASSLWGTGTGTEAFF.